This TCR beta chain was recorded in a study of T cell clones after liver transplantation (dated by TCRdb to the late 2010s). Describing the broader study: Samples were obtained from ITN030ST, a randomized trial in which withdrawal of immunosuppression was attempted within 2 years of liver transplantation. After a pre-transplant mixed lymphocyte reaction, TCRbeta sequencing was used to pinpoint donor-reactive T cell clones, which were subsequently tracked in post-transplant blood. Tolerance meant complete immunosuppression withdrawal for at least one year without liver enzymes rising beyond twice the upper limit of normal. No induction therapy was given to the subjects, and standard immunosuppression was administered until randomization at 12-24 months post-transplant. Three of the eight recipients were HCV-positive; the others were transplanted for non-autoimmune, non-viral indications. Third party-reactive TCRbeta sequences from pre-transplant MLRs were also identified as an antigen-independent comparator for donor-reactive sequences. Blood samples were collected pre-transplant, pre-randomization before withdrawal, and post-randomization after either complete withdrawal or failed withdrawal. A cohort of 8 liver transplant recipients was studied, of whom 3 were classified as tolerant and 5 as non-tolerant.

This clone was seen a single time. It lacks a known antigen. No clone much larger than this one lies a single base away; base qualities are absent. Using immunoSEQ, frozen genomic DNA was subjected to high-throughput TCRbeta CDR3 sequencing, a process that included PCR amplification, mapping, bias correction and internal controls. On the authors' methods: Productive rearrangements were retained, and unique TCRbeta sequences were defined by the CDR3 nucleotide sequence together with the V and J gene. For a sequence to be called donor-reactive, it needed a frequency of at least 0.01% and at least 5-fold expansion in CFSE-low cells compared with unstimulated pre-transplant cells. To ensure at least 90% detection power, minimum frequency thresholds were set for each subject based on that subject's lowest-template unstimulated sample. Repertoire turnover was measured by Jensen-Shannon divergence between the top 1000 TCRbeta sequences post- and pre-transplant. Two-sided Fisher's exact tests were used to test for changes in how often donor-reactive sequences were detected. Here the immuneACCESS table is served through TCRdb, limited to in-frame sequences with V and J called. Missing clones are a known gap in these copies; in checked studies unresolved V genes cover under half, and the rest lacks a known reason. V and J calls and clone size are copied from that table; D and trimming were computed from the DNA. The sample has 45,000 to 60,000 clones on record, approximately 77% of them singletons. Of the sample, around 8.9% falls within the top ten clones.

Thawed unstimulated PBMCs were stained for CD3, CD4 and CD8 and FACS-sorted into CD3+CD4+ and CD3+CD8+ populations. Randomization to immunosuppression withdrawal applied to every one of the 8 studied subjects. The Qiagen DNeasy Blood and Tissue Kit was used for genomic DNA isolation. Looking up the germline V gene yields CDR1 SGHRS and CDR2 YFSETQ. From the cysteine through the phenylalanine, the CDR3 covers 14 amino acids. CDR3 DNA is the only sequence kept; it has 42 bases, read in frame from the first base. The junction shows trimming of 1 base on V and 7 bases on J, plus 14 bases between the germline ends. Findings and caveats that apply to the study as a whole: Because allograft tissue specimens were not available, migration of donor-reactive T cells into the graft, rather than deletion, may have occurred. When repertoire turnover was accounted for, significantly reduced detection of donor-reactive sequences was found in 7 of 8 subjects for CD4 and in 8 of 8 subjects for CD8. Circulating donor-reactive CD4 TCRbeta sequences fell significantly post-transplant in most of the 8 subjects, irrespective of tolerance or HCV status. The decline in donor-reactive sequences exceeded the decline in third party-reactive sequences, suggesting partial antigen-specific deletion that was unrelated to withdrawal success. Because of small, heterogeneous patient numbers and non-standardized post-transplant time points, the conclusions were only preliminary. Low numbers of available donor cells limited the measurable donor-reactive repertoire in a couple of subjects.

This TCR derives from a human patient who received a liver transplant. Some T cells present after a transplant may be cells of the graft donor. The source was CD4+ T cells from blood, collected at the 22-month timepoint. This sequence uses TRBV5-1 and TRBJ1-1; tentative D gene TRBD1, with 6 bases matching. The CDR3 here reads CASSLRGSRSEAFF. The base sequence is TGCGCCAGCAGCTTGAGGGGGTCCAGGAGTGAAGCTTTCTTT.